A single sample is the source of the 20 T cell receptor beta chains below, sequenced in a study of radiation and T cells in renal cell carcinoma. Time point of the sample: blood 4 weeks post-SBRT, at nephrectomy. Treatment defined: 15 Gy SBRT to primary tumor, nephrectomy 4 weeks later. TCRdb keeps only in-frame clones here, not all; method: immunoSEQ multiplex PCR. The data show fewer than 45,000 clones, around four fifths seen once. Material: blood, obtained from a patient whose treatment included radiotherapy and nephrectomy. The receptors derive from a woman in her 70s with renal cell carcinoma.

The rearrangement joins TRBV11-2 to TRBJ1-1, with no clear D. The germline gives CDR1 SGHAT, CDR2 FQNNGV. The V end was cut by 4 bases, the J end by 11 bases, with 17 bases between. The CDR3 has 13 residues. CDR3 nucleotides: TGTGCCAGCAGCTCCGGACTTGGGGTGGGTGCTTTCTTT. Amino acids: CASSSGLGVGAFF.

The chain employs TRBV7-2 and TRBJ1-5; TRBD1 might be the D (5 bases). The V gene's germline CDR1 is SGHTA and CDR2 FQGNSA. Trimming shortened V by 5 bases and J by 5 bases, and 10 bases separated the two germline ends. The CDR3 is 13 residues long. The CDR3 reads CASSDQGHQPQHF. The CDR3 nucleotides are TGTGCCAGCAGCGACCAGGGACATCAGCCCCAGCATTTT.

In its sample, this clone was seen once. CDR3: CAWSVAYGYTF. Here the CDR3 DNA reads TGTGCCTGGAGTGTAGCCTATGGCTACACCTTC. This chain uses TRBV30 with TRBJ1-2; D remains ambiguous. The ends were cut back, 0 bases at V and 4 bases at J, with 3 bases in the middle. CDR1 is GTSNPN and CDR2 is SVGIG in the germline V gene (reference sequence). CDR3 length: 11 residues.

The CDR3 spells CASSTLAGPQETQYF. CDR3 DNA: TGTGCCAGCTCTACCCTAGCGGGGCCCCAAGAGACCCAGTACTTC. V is TRBV18 and J is TRBJ2-5; TRBD2 matches at 9 bases. With 6 bases clipped from V and 1 base from J, the junction kept 6 bases outside the gene matches. CDR1 and CDR2 from the germline V gene are KGHSH and LQKENI. This CDR3 is 15 amino acids long.

V and J are TRBV7-9 and TRBJ1-1, with TRBD1 matching over 10 bases. CDR1 is SEHNR and CDR2 is FQNEAQ in the germline V gene (reference sequence). Trimming took 6 bases from V and 4 from J; bases not matched to a gene: 5. The CDR3 sequence is 14 residues long. The CDR3 region is CASRQTGGLTEAFF. The DNA of the CDR3 is TGTGCCAGCAGACAGACAGGGGGCCTCACTGAAGCTTTCTTT.

The chain carries TRBV2 and TRBJ1-3, with 8 bases fitting TRBD1. V gave up 7 bases and J gave up 6 bases; unmatched junction bases: 8. The length of the CDR3 is 14 residues. Germline CDR1 SNHLY, CDR2 FYNNEI. Written as DNA, the CDR3 is TGTGCCAGCAACGAGGACAGGGTAAAAAACACCATATATTTT. Amino acid sequence: CASNEDRVKNTIYF.

V and J are TRBV19 and TRBJ1-5; D gene unclear. Trimming took 1 base from V and 9 from J, leaving 7 bases between them. The germline CDR1 and CDR2 sequences are LNHDA and SQIVND (reference sequence). The CDR3 runs 12 residues. CDR3 sequence: CASSIGARPQHF. The CDR3 DNA sequence: TGTGCCAGTAGTATAGGGGCTCGGCCCCAGCATTTT.

This chain joins TRBV10-3 and TRBJ1-2, with D hard to call. With 3 bases removed from V and 4 bases from J, the gap between germline ends came to 15 bases. This CDR3 has 15 residues. CDR1 is ENHRY and CDR2 is SYGVKD in the germline V gene. The DNA of the CDR3 is TGTGCCATCAGTGACAAGGGCAAGGTCCGCTATGGCTACACCTTC. Its protein product is CAISDKGKVRYGYTF.

The V call is TRBV15, the J call TRBJ1-4; a weak D match, TRBD1 (5 bases). V lost 5 bases and J lost 3, with 16 bases in between. CDR3 length: 16 residues. Germline CDR1 is LNHNV and CDR2 is YYDKDF (reference sequence). In DNA form, the CDR3 reads TGTGCCACCAGCCAGCGGGACGGGGGACCTAATGAAAAACTGTTTTTT. Translated, it gives CATSQRDGGPNEKLFF.

The rearrangement joins TRBV5-1 to TRBJ2-1; D remains ambiguous. Trimming stripped 0 bases from V and 4 bases from J, with 11 bases between. The CDR3 loop spans 15 amino acids. Germline V gives CDR1 SGHRS, CDR2 YFSETQ. CDR3 region: CASSLVAAGYNEQFF. The CDR3 nucleotides read TGCGCCAGCAGCTTGGTAGCAGCCGGTTACAATGAGCAGTTCTTC.

The V call is TRBV2, the J call TRBJ1-3; a weak D match, TRBD1 (5 bases). CDR1 is SNHLY and CDR2 is FYNNEI in the germline V gene. The V end lost 4 bases, the J end lost 1 base, and 11 bases lay between the germline ends. This CDR3 spans 15 amino acids. The CDR3 region is CASSVGQGSGNTIYF. CDR3 coding DNA: TGTGCCAGCAGTGTAGGGCAGGGATCTGGAAACACCATATATTTT.

This clone was seen a handful of times. The V and J genes are TRBV5-1 and TRBJ1-2; possible D gene TRBD1, 6 bases. The ends were cut back, 4 bases at V and 4 bases at J, with 11 bases in the middle. Germline V CDR1 and CDR2: SGHRS, YFSETQ. CDR3 length: 13 amino acids. The CDR3 DNA follows: TGCGCCAGCAGCGAACAGGGCGTCTATGGCTACACCTTC. This encodes CASSEQGVYGYTF.

The V and J genes are TRBV6-1 and TRBJ1-5; 7 nucleotides agree with TRBD1. V gave up 6 bases and J gave up 3 bases; unmatched junction bases: 5. This CDR3 contains 14 residues. Germline CDR1 MNHNS, CDR2 SASEGT. In DNA, the CDR3 is TGTGCCAGCAGCGCGACAGGGCCCAATCAGCCCCAGCATTTT. Its protein product is CASSATGPNQPQHF.

There are a few counts of this clone. V and J are TRBV4-2 and TRBJ1-6, with D hard to call. The V gene lost 0 bases and the J gene lost 7 bases, with 13 bases spanning the gap. The CDR3 is 16 residues long. Germline CDR1 and CDR2: LGHNA and YNFKEQ. The CDR3 DNA reads as TGTGCCAGCAGCCAAGAAATCGGTGGAAGGAATTCACCCCTCCACTTT. The encoded protein is CASSQEIGGRNSPLHF.

The rearrangement links TRBV5-1 to TRBJ1-1; D call uncertain. This CDR3 comprises 14 residues. Per germline, CDR1 SGHRS and CDR2 YFSETQ. V gave up 4 bases and J gave up 1 base, with 11 bases separating them. The CDR3 sequence: CASSPAVGNTEAFF. CDR3 DNA: TGCGCCAGCAGCCCGGCGGTGGGGAACACTGAAGCTTTCTTT.

This clone has at least ten counts. The J gene is TRBJ2-7, the V gene TRBV5-5; the match to TRBD2 covers 11 bases. The CDR3 contains 15 residues. Germline CDR1 and CDR2: SGHKS and YYEKEE (reference sequence). The trim removed 3 bases at V and 6 bases at J, leaving 8 bases unmatched. Here the CDR3 DNA reads TGTGCCAGCAGCTCGCATAGCGGGGGGGCCGTCGAGCAGTACTTC. This encodes CASSSHSGGAVEQYF.

CDR3 amino acids: CASSQGRQGYQGKEAFF. The CDR3 DNA reads as TGTGCCAGCAGCCAAGGGAGACAGGGCTACCAAGGGAAAGAAGCTTTCTTT. The chain has TRBV5-5 and TRBJ1-1; 7 positions match TRBD1. Looked up from germline, CDR1 is SGHKS and CDR2 is YYEKEE (reference sequence). The CDR3 length is 17 residues. With 4 bases clipped from V and 8 bases from J, the junction kept 20 bases outside the gene matches.

The chain links TRBV7-2 to TRBJ2-1; 8 positions agree with TRBD2. The ends lost 1 base at V and 3 bases at J; junction bases unmatched: 2. CDR3 length: 15 amino acids. The germline gives CDR1 SGHTA, CDR2 FQGNSA. This chain's CDR3 is CASSLVREVYNEQFF. Written as DNA, the CDR3 is TGTGCCAGCAGCTTAGTGCGGGAGGTCTACAATGAGCAGTTCTTC.

This clone was picked up a small number of times. Compared with germline, one end of the junction differs, possibly owing to a read error. The rearrangement uses TRBV6-1 and TRBJ2-7; possible D gene TRBD2, 7 bases. The germline CDR1 and CDR2 sequences are MNHNS and SASEGT. CDR3 length equals 12 residues. CDR3 in DNA: TGTGCCAGCAGGGAAGGGGGGGGCGAGCAGTACTTC. Translated: CASREGGGEQYF.

The rearrangement uses TRBV7-9 and TRBJ2-7; D could derive from TRBD1 or TRBD2 (6 bases each). The ends were cut back, 8 bases at V and 5 bases at J, with 13 bases in the middle. The CDR3 totals 12 residues. The germline V gene encodes CDR1 SEHNR and CDR2 FQNEAQ (reference sequence). The CDR3 nucleotides are TGTGCCAGCGGGGGGCTAAGGAACGAGCAGTACTTC. Its translation: CASGGLRNEQYF.